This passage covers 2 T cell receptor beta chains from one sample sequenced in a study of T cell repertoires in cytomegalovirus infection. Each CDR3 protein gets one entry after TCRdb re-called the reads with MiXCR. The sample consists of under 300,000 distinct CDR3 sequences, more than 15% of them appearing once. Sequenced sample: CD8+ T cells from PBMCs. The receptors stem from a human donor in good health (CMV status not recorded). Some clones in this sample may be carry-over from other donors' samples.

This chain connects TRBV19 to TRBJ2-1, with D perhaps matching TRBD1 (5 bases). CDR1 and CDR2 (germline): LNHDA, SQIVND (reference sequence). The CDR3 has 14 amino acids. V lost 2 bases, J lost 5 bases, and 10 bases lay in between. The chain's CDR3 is CASSIMAGNNEQFF. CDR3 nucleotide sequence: TGTGCCAGTAGTATAATGGCAGGGAACAATGAGCAGTTCTTC.

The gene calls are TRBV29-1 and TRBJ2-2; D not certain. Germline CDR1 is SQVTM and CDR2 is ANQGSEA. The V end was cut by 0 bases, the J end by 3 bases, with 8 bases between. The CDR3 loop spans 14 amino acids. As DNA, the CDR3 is TGCAGCGTTGAAGAGGCAGGTCACACCGGGGAGCTGTTTTTT. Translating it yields CSVEEAGHTGELFF.